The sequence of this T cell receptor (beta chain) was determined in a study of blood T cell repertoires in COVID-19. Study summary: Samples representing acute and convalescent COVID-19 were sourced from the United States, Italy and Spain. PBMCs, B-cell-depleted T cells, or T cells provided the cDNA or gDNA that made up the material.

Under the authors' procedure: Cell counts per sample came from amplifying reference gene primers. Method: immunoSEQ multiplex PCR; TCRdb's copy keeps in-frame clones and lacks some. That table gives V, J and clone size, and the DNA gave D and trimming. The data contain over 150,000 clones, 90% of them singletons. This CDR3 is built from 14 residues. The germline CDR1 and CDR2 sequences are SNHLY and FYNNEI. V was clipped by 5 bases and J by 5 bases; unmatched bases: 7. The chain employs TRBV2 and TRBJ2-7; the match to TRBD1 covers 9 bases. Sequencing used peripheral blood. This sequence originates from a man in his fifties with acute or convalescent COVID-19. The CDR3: CASSSGTGNHEQYF. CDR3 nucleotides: TGTGCCAGCAGTTCTGGGACAGGGAACCACGAGCAGTACTTC.